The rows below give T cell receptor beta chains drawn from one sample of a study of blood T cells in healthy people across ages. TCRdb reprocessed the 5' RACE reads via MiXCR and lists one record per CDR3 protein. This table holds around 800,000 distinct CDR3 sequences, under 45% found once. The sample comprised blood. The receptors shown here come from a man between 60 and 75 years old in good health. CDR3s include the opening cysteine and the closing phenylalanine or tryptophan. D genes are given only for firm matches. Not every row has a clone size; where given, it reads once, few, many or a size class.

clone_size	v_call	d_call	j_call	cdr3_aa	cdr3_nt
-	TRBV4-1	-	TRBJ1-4	CASSQVPGSTPELFF	TGCGCCAGCAGCCAAGTTCCGGGCAGCACTCCAGAACTGTTTTTT
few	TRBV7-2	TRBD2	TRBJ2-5	CASMASGKETQYF	TGTGCCTCCATGGCTAGCGGAAAAGAGACCCAGTACTTC
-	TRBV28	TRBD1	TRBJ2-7	CASTYYLRQGTRHEQYF	TGTGCCAGCACCTACTACCTCAGACAGGGGACGAGGCACGAGCAGTACTTC
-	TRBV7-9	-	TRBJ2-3	CASSLVRQGSGDTQYF	TGTGCCAGCAGCTTAGTTAGGCAGGGATCAGGAGATACGCAGTATTTT
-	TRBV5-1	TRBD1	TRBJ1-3	CASSWTGTEGRTGNTIYF	TGCGCCAGCAGCTGGACCGGGACAGAGGGAAGAACGGGAAACACCATATATTTT
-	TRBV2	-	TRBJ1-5	CASSERGSQPQHF	TGTGCCAGCAGTGAAAGGGGGTCTCAGCCCCAGCATTTT
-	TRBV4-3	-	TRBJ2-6	CASSQGAIAGANVLTF	TGCGCCAGCAGCCAAGGGGCCATCGCTGGGGCCAACGTCCTGACTTTC
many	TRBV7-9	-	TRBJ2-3	CASSLASTDTQYF	TGTGCCAGCAGCTTAGCTAGCACAGATACGCAGTATTTT
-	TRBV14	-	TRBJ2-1	CASSNWGSVGNEQFF	TGTGCCAGCAGCAATTGGGGCTCGGTTGGGAATGAGCAGTTCTTC
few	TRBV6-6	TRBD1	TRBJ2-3	CASSYGQGPSSTDTQYF	TGTGCCAGCAGTTACGGACAGGGACCATCTAGCACAGATACGCAGTATTTT
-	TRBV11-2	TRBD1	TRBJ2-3	CASSPFLWTGRTDTQYF	TGTGCCAGCAGCCCATTCTTGTGGACAGGGCGTACAGATACGCAGTATTTT
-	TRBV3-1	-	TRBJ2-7	CASSLLTGAYNEQYF	TGTGCCAGCAGCCTTCTGACAGGAGCCTACAATGAGCAGTACTTC
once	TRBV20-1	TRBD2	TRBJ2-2	CSARDLPSGDTGELFF	TGCAGTGCTAGAGATCTGCCTAGCGGGGACACCGGGGAGCTGTTTTTT
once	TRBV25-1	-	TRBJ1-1	CASSEAGSTEAFF	TGTGCCAGCAGTGAAGCAGGGTCCACTGAAGCTTTCTTT
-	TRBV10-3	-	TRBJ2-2	CAISRDLTGELFF	TGTGCCATCAGCAGGGACCTCACCGGGGAGCTGTTTTTT
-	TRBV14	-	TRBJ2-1	CASSRYRAGEQFF	TGTGCCAGCAGCCGATACAGGGCCGGTGAGCAGTTCTTC
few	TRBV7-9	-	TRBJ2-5	CASSLVGQEGQYF	TGTGCCAGCAGCTTAGTAGGACAGGAGGGCCAGTACTTC
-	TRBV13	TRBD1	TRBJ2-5	CASTLTGAWETQYF	TGTGCCAGCACCCTGACAGGGGCGTGGGAGACCCAGTACTTC
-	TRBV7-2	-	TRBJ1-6	CASSLADTFSPLHF	TGTGCCAGCAGCTTAGCGGACACGTTTTCACCCCTCCACTTT
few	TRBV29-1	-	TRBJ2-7	CSVLAGPYEQYF	TGCAGCGTGCTTGCTGGACCTTACGAGCAGTACTTC
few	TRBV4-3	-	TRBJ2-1	CASSQGTGGATYNEQFF	TGCGCCAGCAGCCAAGGCACCGGGGGAGCCACCTACAATGAGCAGTTCTTC
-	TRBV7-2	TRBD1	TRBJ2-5	CASSLQTGFQETQYF	TGTGCCAGCAGCTTACAGACAGGGTTCCAAGAGACCCAGTACTTC
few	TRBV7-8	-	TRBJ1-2	CASSLAKGPTNYGYTF	TGTGCCAGCAGCTTAGCGAAGGGCCCCACTAACTATGGCTACACCTTC
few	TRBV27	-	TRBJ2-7	CASRAGSGGPYEQYF	TGTGCCAGCAGGGCGGGCTCCGGGGGTCCCTACGAGCAGTACTTC
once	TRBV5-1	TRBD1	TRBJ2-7	CASRLGTGVSYEQYF	TGCGCCAGCAGATTGGGGACAGGGGTCTCCTACGAGCAGTACTTC
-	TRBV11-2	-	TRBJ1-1	CASSVNKNTEAFF	TGTGCCAGCAGCGTCAACAAGAACACTGAAGCTTTCTTT
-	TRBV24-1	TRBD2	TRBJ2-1	CATSDSTSGDSYNEQFF	TGTGCCACCAGTGATTCGACTAGCGGGGACTCCTACAATGAGCAGTTCTTC
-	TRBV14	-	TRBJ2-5	CASSQDFEDLVQETQYF	TGTGCCAGCAGCCAAGATTTTGAGGATCTCGTTCAAGAGACCCAGTACTTC
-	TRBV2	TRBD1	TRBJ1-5	CASQGGGRQPQHF	TGTGCCAGCCAGGGAGGGGGCAGGCAGCCCCAGCATTTT
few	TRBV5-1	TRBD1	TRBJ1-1	CASRENTGAGVTEAFF	TGCGCCAGCAGAGAAAATACAGGGGCCGGGGTGACTGAAGCTTTCTTT
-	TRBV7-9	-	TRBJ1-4	CASSPQDGRWNEKLFF	TGTGCCAGCAGCCCCCAGGACGGGCGTTGGAATGAAAAACTGTTTTTT
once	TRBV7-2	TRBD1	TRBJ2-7	CASSPDRPALSYEQYF	TGTGCCAGCAGCCCGGACAGGCCAGCCCTCTCCTACGAGCAGTACTTC
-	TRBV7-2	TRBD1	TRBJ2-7	CASSLALSDRSYEQYF	TGTGCCAGCAGCTTAGCATTATCGGACAGGAGTTACGAGCAGTACTTC
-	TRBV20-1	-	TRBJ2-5	CSAKGEGPGTQYF	TGCAGTGCTAAGGGGGAAGGTCCGGGGACCCAGTACTTC
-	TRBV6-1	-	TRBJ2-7	CASSPIISSFSYEQYF	TGTGCCAGCAGCCCTATCATCAGCTCGTTCTCCTACGAGCAGTACTTC
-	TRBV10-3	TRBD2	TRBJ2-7	CAFSPGTSGYGQYF	TGTGCCTTCAGTCCCGGGACTAGCGGCTACGGGCAGTACTTC
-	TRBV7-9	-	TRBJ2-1	CASSLVYNEQFF	TGTGCCAGCAGCTTGGTCTACAATGAGCAGTTCTTC
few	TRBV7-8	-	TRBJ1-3	CASSLWGIGSGNTIYF	TGTGCCAGCAGCTTATGGGGAATTGGCTCTGGAAACACCATATATTTT
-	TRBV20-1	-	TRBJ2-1	CSARGAPGDEQFF	TGCAGTGCTAGAGGTGCCCCCGGCGATGAGCAGTTCTTC
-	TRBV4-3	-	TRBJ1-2	CASSQDGNYNYGYTF	TGCGCCAGCAGCCAAGATGGGAACTATAACTATGGCTACACCTTC
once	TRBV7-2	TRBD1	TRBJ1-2	CASSQAGGGAFGYTF	TGTGCCAGCAGCCAAGCAGGAGGGGGCGCCTTTGGCTACACCTTC
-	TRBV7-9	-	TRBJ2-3	CASSLEGVGDTQYF	TGTGCCAGCAGCTTAGAAGGGGTGGGGGATACGCAGTATTTT
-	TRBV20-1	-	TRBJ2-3	CSARDTGRDTDTQYF	TGCAGTGCTAGAGATACGGGGAGAGACACAGATACGCAGTATTTT
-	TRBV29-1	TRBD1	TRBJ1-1	CSAVNRGSNTEAFF	TGCAGCGCAGTGAACAGGGGTAGCAACACTGAAGCTTTCTTT
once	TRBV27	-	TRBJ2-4	CASSGGKTRAVYF	TGTGCCAGCAGTGGAGGTAAAACTCGCGCAGTGTACTTC
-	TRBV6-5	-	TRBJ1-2	CASTSRWRTNYGYTF	TGTGCCAGCACATCCAGGTGGAGAACCAACTATGGCTACACCTTC
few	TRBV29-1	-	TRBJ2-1	CSVEGSPAGYNEQFF	TGCAGCGTTGAGGGTAGCCCAGCGGGCTACAATGAGCAGTTCTTC
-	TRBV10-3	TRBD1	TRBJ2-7	CATSQGADEQYF	TGTGCCACGTCGCAGGGGGCCGACGAGCAGTACTTC